This T cell receptor (beta chain) was sequenced in a study of OX40 agonist ivuxolimab in advanced cancers. Study at large: Having had anti-PD-1, anti-PD-L1 or anti-CTLA-4 therapy before was allowed, and under 50% had some.

The table came from immunoSEQ multiplex PCR; TCRdb's copy has only in-frame clones and leaves some out. The data contain about 74,000 clones, around 82% of them singletons. The CDR3 covers 15 residues. V shed 2 bases and J shed 3 bases, with 11 bases lying between them. Per the germline V gene, CDR1 is LGHNA and CDR2 is YNFKEQ. Autoimmune disease history or systemic immunosuppression disqualified patients. The input for sequencing was CD4+ or CD8+ T cells sorted from blood, taken in a trial of the OX40 agonist ivuxolimab. The chain uses TRBV4-2 and TRBJ1-3, with D possibly TRBD1 on 6 matching bases. The clonotype originates from an adult with an advanced solid tumor such as melanoma, head and neck, liver or kidney cancer. CDR3 nucleotides: TGTGCCAGCAGCCAATCCGGGACATATGGAAACACCATATATTTT. This translates into CASSQSGTYGNTIYF.